This T cell receptor (beta chain) emerged from a study of OX40 agonist ivuxolimab in advanced cancers. Whole-study findings and limits: Researchers did not establish what antigens the expanded peripheral T cells target.

Here immunoSEQ multiplex PCR was the method, and the copy in TCRdb shows in-frame clones only, minus some. Of about 75,000 clones in the sample, approximately 86% were seen once. About this clone itself: What it binds is unknown.

Losses at the gene ends were 4 bases for V and 0 bases for J; bases not matched to a gene: 3. The germline gives CDR1 MNHEY, CDR2 SVGAGI. CDR3 length: 14 amino acids. This material consisted of CD4+ or CD8+ T cells sorted from blood, taken in a trial of the OX40 agonist ivuxolimab. This chain links TRBV6-5 with TRBJ2-7, with TRBD1 identical over 7 bases. This clonotype was obtained from an adult with an advanced solid tumor such as melanoma, head and neck, liver or kidney cancer. The chain's CDR3 is CASSSGQSSYEQYF. The CDR3 nucleotides read TGTGCCAGCAGTTCGGGACAGAGCTCCTACGAGCAGTACTTC.